Below, one T cell receptor beta chain is given with its context. Its matching antigen is unknown. The data are from a study of cytomegalovirus exposure and HLA in healthy donors. Regarding the study as a whole: 150 or so TCR beta chains were listed as cytomegalovirus-associated. Generally TCR sequences proved uncommon, though certain public TCRs appeared in numerous donors. TCR beta V segments were, for the most part, productive about 87% or about 30% of the time in an earlier analysis.

V lost 3 bases and J 2 bases, leaving 12 bases between the germline ends. The CDR3 totals 14 residues. The germline V gene has CDR1 SGHRS and CDR2 YFSETQ. Primers for the PCR totalled 60 Vbeta and 13 Jbeta. Per the study methods: Roughly 11 million shared chains were among approximately 80 million unique TCR beta chains counted in a later analysis. Clones were sequenced by immunoSEQ multiplex PCR, and TCRdb holds only the in-frame ones, with some missing. From that table come the V and J calls and clone size; the DNA was used to work out D and trimming. The table shows about 120,000 clones, with approximately 80% occurring only once.

V is TRBV5-1 and J is TRBJ2-7, with D perhaps TRBD2 (5 bases). The material sequenced was PBMCs. The TCR was taken from a woman aged 40 to 50 in good health and CMV-seropositive. For the CDR3, the DNA is TGCGCCAGCAGCTCTGCCGGGATGGCCTACGAGCAGTACTTC. It yields the protein CASSSAGMAYEQYF.